Listed here is a single T cell receptor (beta chain). This entry comes from a study of T-cell memory formation after mild COVID-19. Study details: Clustering of TCRs was largely donor specific.

The V gene's germline CDR1 is DFQATT and CDR2 SNEGSKA (reference sequence). Trimming at V came to 3 bases and at J to 5 bases, leaving 16 bases not matched to a gene. This CDR3 region has 17 residues. Amplification by 5'RACE using constant-segment primers produced TCR alpha and TCR beta cDNA libraries that carried sample barcodes and UMIs. TCRdb reanalysed the 5' RACE reads using MiXCR and keeps one entry per CDR3 protein. The sample shows some 350,000 distinct CDR3 sequences, approximately 15% of them seen only once. The TCR originated in a man aged 18 to 29 who had mild COVID-19 (a few samples of this study predate the infection). Cell type and time point are not known. The sequencing input was PBMCs or a T cell subset sorted from them (not recorded which). The chain employs TRBV20-1 and TRBJ2-5; 9 nucleotides line up with TRBD1. CDR3 sequence: CSASPILGQGGRETQYF. CDR3 in DNA: TGCAGTGCTAGCCCTATACTGGGACAGGGTGGACGGGAGACCCAGTACTTC.